This T cell receptor beta chain was profiled in a study of blood T cell repertoires in COVID-19. In the study overall: Acute and convalescent COVID-19 samples came from the United States, Italy and Spain.

The CDR3 consists of 19 residues. V was pared by 0 bases and J by 4 bases, with 12 bases of the junction left unmatched. This clone is a singleton in its sample. Libraries were prepared by immunoSEQ multiplex PCR; TCRdb keeps only in-frame clonotypes and omits some of them. The data contain a few hundred thousand clones, about 86% of them singletons. The study drew participants aged about 18 to 95 years from some 24 US areas. Participants had their cohort set by participant-reported clinical history. V usage is TRBV5-3 and J usage is TRBJ2-3; 12 bases fit TRBD2. TRBV5-3 is reported as an ORF; its role is uncertain. The source is a woman aged 50 to 65 with acute COVID-19. The sequenced material came from PBMCs or T cells enriched from blood (not recorded which). The CDR3, as DNA: TGTGCCAGAAGCTTGGAGCTAGCGGGAGGGCCGGGCTTCGCAGATACGCAGTATTTT. Protein sequence: CARSLELAGGPGFADTQYF.